The 17 T cell receptor beta chains given below trace back to one sample, sequenced in a study of blood T cell repertoires in COVID-19. Profiled with immunoSEQ multiplex PCR; TCRdb holds only in-frame clones, not every one. The sample consists of roughly 420,000 clones, 85% to 90% of them appearing once. The sequencing sample was made of PBMCs or T cells enriched from blood (not recorded which). The receptors were sampled from a woman aged 25 to 39 with acute COVID-19.

This sequence joins TRBV5-1 and TRBJ2-1; 8 nucleotides agree with TRBD2. The length of the CDR3 is 17 residues. Germline CDR1 reads SGHRS; CDR2 reads YFSETQ. The V and J ends lost 0 bases and 1 base, in that order; junction bases with no gene match: 6. The CDR3 is CASSLAPAGVSYNEQFF. In DNA, the CDR3 is TGCGCCAGCAGCTTGGCCCCAGCGGGGGTGTCCTACAATGAGCAGTTCTTC.

This clone was seen a single time. J is TRBJ2-5 and V is TRBV12-3 or TRBV12-4; no firm D call. The CDR3 is made up of 12 amino acids. V was cut by 6 bases and J by 5 bases, with 10 bases left in between. Here the CDR3 reads CASSPRRETQYF. The CDR3 region has the DNA TGTGCCAGCAGCCCCCGGCGGGAGACCCAGTACTTC.

The rearrangement uses TRBV9 and TRBJ1-2; D possibly corresponds to TRBD1 (5 bases). Trimming pared 6 bases from V and 4 bases from J, leaving 10 bases between. Germline loops: CDR1 SGDLS, CDR2 YYNGEE. The CDR3 is 12 residues long. The CDR3 spells CASTGVGYGYTF. The CDR3 DNA sequence: TGTGCCAGCACGGGGGTAGGCTATGGCTACACCTTC.

The chain uses TRBV4-1 and TRBJ1-6; TRBD1 might be the D (6 bases). The CDR3 is made up of 15 amino acids. V was trimmed by 0 bases and J by 7 bases, leaving 10 bases between them. Germline V lookup: CDR1 MGHRA, CDR2 YSYEKL. CDR3 amino acids: CASSQDSQGNSPLHF. The CDR3 nucleotides read TGCGCCAGCAGCCAAGATAGTCAGGGGAATTCACCCCTCCACTTT.

Notes on this clone: Distinct nucleotide sequences in the sample also encode this CDR3. This sequence joins TRBV6-5 and TRBJ2-7, with TRBD1 as a possible D gene (6 bases). Germline CDR1 reads MNHEY; CDR2 reads SVGAGI. Trimming cost V 0 bases and J 4 bases, with 10 bases left between them. This CDR3 region has 14 residues. The CDR3 nucleotides are TGTGCCAGCAGTTACTCGTTCAGGGGTTACGAGCAGTACTTC. It translates to CASSYSFRGYEQYF.

The genes are TRBV5-1 and TRBJ2-2, with D maybe TRBD1 (6 bases). The CDR3 totals 14 residues. The germline CDR1 and CDR2 sequences are SGHRS and YFSETQ. Between the trimmed V and J ends, which lost 5 bases and 1 base, there was a span of 9 bases. CDR3 coding DNA: TGCGCCAGCAGAAGGGGACAGAACACCGGGGAGCTGTTTTTT. Its translation: CASRRGQNTGELFF. The full variable domain, in which reference TRBV5-1 and TRBJ2-2 provide the parts outside the CDR3, is KAGVTQTPRYLIKTRGQQVTLSCSPISGHRSVSWYQQTPGQGLQFLFEYFSETQRNKGNFPGRFSGRQFSNSRSEMNVSTLELGDSALYLCASRRGQNTGELFFGEGSRLTVL.

The V and J genes are TRBV2 and TRBJ2-6, with TRBD1 as a possible D gene (6 bases). Between the trimmed V and J ends, which lost 7 bases and 8 bases, there was a span of 18 bases. Germline V gene sequence: CDR1 SNHLY, CDR2 FYNNEI. This CDR3 comprises 15 residues. The DNA of the CDR3 is TGTGCCAGCACGCCCATGGGGGCTCGGTCCAACGTCCTGACTTTC. Protein: CASTPMGARSNVLTF.

The genes are TRBV5-1 and TRBJ1-1, with D perhaps TRBD1 (6 bases). V was cut by 4 bases and J by 4 bases, with 14 bases left in between. Germline V gives CDR1 SGHRS, CDR2 YFSETQ. CDR3 length: 14 amino acids. CDR3: CASSVQQGFTEAFF. The CDR3, as DNA: TGCGCCAGCAGCGTACAACAGGGATTCACTGAAGCTTTCTTT.

This chain uses TRBV15 with TRBJ1-5; 9 nucleotides line up with TRBD1. The CDR3 is 15 residues long. Germline V lookup: CDR1 LNHNV, CDR2 YYDKDF (reference sequence). V dropped 2 bases and J dropped 3; count of bases not matched to a gene: 2. The CDR3 loop is CATSRRDRANQPQHF. The CDR3 nucleotides are TGTGCCACCAGCAGAAGGGACAGGGCCAATCAGCCCCAGCATTTT.

The chain recombines TRBV7-3 with TRBJ2-3, with a weak D call TRBD2 (7 bases). V shed 2 bases and J shed 1 base, with 19 bases lying between them. Per germline, CDR1 SGHTA and CDR2 FQGTGA. The CDR3 runs 18 residues. CDR3 in DNA: TGTGCCAGCAGCTTAGGGAGGGGGGGTAGCCCCGGCACAGATACGCAGTATTTT. This codes for CASSLGRGGSPGTDTQYF.

This chain joins TRBV2 and TRBJ1-1; the D is unclear. Germline-derived CDR1 and CDR2 are SNHLY and FYNNEI. The V end was cut by 5 bases, the J end by 7 bases, with 8 bases between. The CDR3 runs 11 residues. CDR3 nucleotides: TGTGCCAGCAGTATGCGGAATGAAGCTTTCTTT. This sequence encodes CASSMRNEAFF.

This chain uses TRBV15 with TRBJ1-1; D unresolved. With 6 bases removed from V and 1 base from J, the gap between germline ends came to 12 bases. The germline V gene has CDR1 LNHNV and CDR2 YYDKDF (reference sequence). There are 14 residues in the CDR3. CDR3 residues: CATRGGVRNTEAFF. CDR3 coding DNA: TGTGCCACCAGAGGCGGGGTTAGGAACACTGAAGCTTTCTTT. Supplemented by reference TRBV15 and TRBJ1-1, the full variable domain reads DAMVIQNPRYQVTQFGKPVTLSCSQTLNHNVMYWYQQKSSQAPKLLFHYYDKDFNNEADTPDNFQSRRPNTSFCFLDIRSPGLGDTAMYLCATRGGVRNTEAFFGQGTRLTVV.

The CDR3 nucleotides are TGTGCCAGCAGTTACTTTCCGGGACTAGCGGGGTCCGGGGAGCTGTTTTTT. Its protein is CASSYFPGLAGSGELFF. J is TRBJ2-2 and V is TRBV6-2 or TRBV6-3, with 13 nucleotides matching TRBD2. Germline V gives CDR1 MNHEY, CDR2 SVGEGT. V was pared by 1 base and J by 6 bases, with 5 bases of the junction left unmatched. CDR3 size: 17 residues.

The rearrangement links TRBV27 to TRBJ2-7, with D perhaps matching TRBD1 (5 bases). CDR1 is MNHEY, CDR2 SMNVEV, per germline (reference sequence). V lost 4 bases and J lost 1, with 11 bases in between. This CDR3 has 14 residues. CDR3 DNA sequence: TGTGCCAGCAGTTCAGGGCAAGGGTCCTACGAGCAGTACTTC. Translating gives CASSSGQGSYEQYF.

The rearrangement uses TRBV9 and TRBJ2-2; 7 positions match TRBD1. The CDR3 extends over 19 amino acids. J lost 4 bases, V lost 4 bases, and 19 bases had no gene match. The germline V gene encodes CDR1 SGDLS and CDR2 YYNGEE. The CDR3 bases are TGTGCCAGCAGCCCCAAGGGATGGTACGACAGGGTTAGCACCGGGGAGCTGTTTTTT. Its translation: CASSPKGWYDRVSTGELFF.

V usage is TRBV19 and J usage is TRBJ2-7; D remains ambiguous. Germline assignment: CDR1 LNHDA and CDR2 SQIVND (reference sequence). V was shortened by 3 bases and J by 3 bases, with 12 bases between the two germline ends. This CDR3 is built from 14 residues. CDR3 amino acids: CASSMGRWVYEQYF. In nucleotides, the CDR3 is TGTGCCAGTAGTATGGGCAGGTGGGTCTACGAGCAGTACTTC.

This clone came up once. V usage is TRBV10-3 and J usage is TRBJ1-2, with 8 bases matching TRBD1. The CDR3 is 14 residues long. CDR1 and CDR2 (germline): ENHRY, SYGVKD. The V and J ends lost 7 bases and 6 bases, in that order; junction bases with no gene match: 10. The CDR3 region is CAITEGGQGNGYTF. CDR3 DNA: TGTGCCATCACCGAAGGCGGACAGGGAAATGGCTACACCTTC.